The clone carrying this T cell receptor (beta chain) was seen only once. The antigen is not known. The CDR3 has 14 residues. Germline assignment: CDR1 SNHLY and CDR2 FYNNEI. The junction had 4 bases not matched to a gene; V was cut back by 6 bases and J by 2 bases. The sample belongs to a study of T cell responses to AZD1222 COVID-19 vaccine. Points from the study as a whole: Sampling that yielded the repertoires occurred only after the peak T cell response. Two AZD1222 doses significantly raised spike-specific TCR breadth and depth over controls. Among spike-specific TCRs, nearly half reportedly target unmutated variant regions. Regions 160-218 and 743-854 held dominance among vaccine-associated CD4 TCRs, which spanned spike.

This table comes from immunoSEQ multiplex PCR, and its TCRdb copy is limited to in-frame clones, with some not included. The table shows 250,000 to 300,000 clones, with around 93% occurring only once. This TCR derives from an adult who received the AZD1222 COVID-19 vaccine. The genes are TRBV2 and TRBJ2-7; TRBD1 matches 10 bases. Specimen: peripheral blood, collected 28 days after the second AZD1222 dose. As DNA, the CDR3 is TGTGCCAGCAGGAGGGACAGGGGTCCCTACGAGCAGTACTTC. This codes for CASRRDRGPYEQYF.